What follows are 30 T cell receptor beta chains derived from one specimen sequenced in a study of T cell repertoires in cytomegalovirus infection. TCRdb redid the calling of the reads with MiXCR, one entry per CDR3 protein. Among about 460,000 distinct CDR3 sequences, approximately 11% were seen once, and the ten largest hold roughly 10%. The sample taken for sequencing was PBMCs. The receptors stem from a human donor in good health (CMV status not recorded). Some clones in this sample may be carry-over from other donors' samples.

This chain joins TRBV5-1 and TRBJ2-7; 11 bases align to TRBD2. The germline gives CDR1 SGHRS, CDR2 YFSETQ. The ends lost 4 bases at V and 3 bases at J; junction bases unmatched: 3. The CDR3 has 14 amino acids. The CDR3 sequence is CASSELAGDYEQYF. The CDR3, as DNA: TGCGCCAGCAGCGAACTAGCGGGGGACTACGAGCAGTACTTC. Combining the CDR3 with reference TRBV5-1 and TRBJ2-7 gives the whole variable domain KAGVTQTPRYLIKTRGQQVTLSCSPISGHRSVSWYQQTPGQGLQFLFEYFSETQRNKGNFPGRFSGRQFSNSRSEMNVSTLELGDSALYLCASSELAGDYEQYFGPGTRLTVT.

This clonotype occurred many times. The gene calls are TRBV11-2 and TRBJ2-7, with 8 bases aligning to TRBD2. Germline CDR1 SGHAT, CDR2 FQNNGV. Trimming at V came to 6 bases and at J to 3 bases, leaving 10 bases not matched to a gene. The CDR3 loop spans 15 amino acids. Here the CDR3 DNA reads TGTGCCAGCAGACCCGGGGGGGGACAAGGCTACGAGCAGTACTTC. It codes for CASRPGGGQGYEQYF.

This clonotype has more than one count but fewer than ten. The chain couples TRBV14 to TRBJ1-4, with unresolved D. The V and J ends lost 4 bases and 5 bases respectively, with 8 bases between them. The CDR3 spans 13 residues. Germline assignment: CDR1 SGHDN and CDR2 FVKESK. Here the CDR3 DNA reads TGTGCCAGCAGCCGGGCTCTGAATGAAAAACTGTTTTTT. Translating it yields CASSRALNEKLFF.

This clonotype was seen many times. The chain recombines TRBV5-6 with TRBJ1-2; unclear D gene. The germline CDR1 and CDR2 sequences are SGHDT and YYEEEE. This CDR3 is 12 amino acids long. Deletions cut 4 bases from V and 6 bases from J, with 10 bases between. The CDR3 reads CASSARLDGYTF. The DNA for the CDR3 is TGTGCCAGCAGCGCCCGACTGGATGGCTACACCTTC.

In regard to this clonotype: A read error is possible here, since a much larger clone lies one base away. CDR3 protein: CASSTRTLDKRYEQYF. In DNA, the CDR3 is TGTGCCAGCAGCACCCGGACACTCGACAAACGCTACGAGCAGTACTTC. The chain combines TRBV13 with TRBJ2-7, with D perhaps TRBD1 (5 bases). CDR1 and CDR2 from the germline V gene are PRHDT and FYEKMQ (reference sequence). V was clipped by 5 bases and J by 3 bases, with 20 bases between them. The CDR3 has 16 amino acids.

This rearrangement joins TRBV5-1 to TRBJ2-3, with 9 bases lining up with TRBD2. The CDR3 consists of 15 residues. V lost 4 bases and J lost 2; bases outside the gene matches: 5. The germline V gene has CDR1 SGHRS and CDR2 YFSETQ. CDR3 in DNA: TGCGCCAGCAGCAGTAGCGGGGGCCTCACAGATACGCAGTATTTT. Amino acids: CASSSSGGLTDTQYF.

The sample holds many counts of this clonotype. V and J are TRBV12-5 and TRBJ2-7; TRBD1 might be the D (5 bases). Deletions cut 6 bases from V and 2 bases from J, with 14 bases between. Germline V gene lookup returns CDR1 LGHNT and CDR2 FRNRAP. CDR3 length equals 14 residues. This chain's CDR3 is CASGPRTGAYEQYF. CDR3 coding DNA: TGTGCTAGTGGCCCCCGAACAGGAGCCTACGAGCAGTACTTC.

This clonotype was detected ten times or more. The gene calls are TRBV6-1 and TRBJ2-1, with 11 bases lining up with TRBD2. With V trimmed by 4 bases and J by 8 bases, 7 bases remained unmatched. This CDR3 has 15 amino acids. CDR1 and CDR2 (germline): MNHNS, SASEGT. The CDR3 loop is CASSARLAGWYEQFF. The CDR3, as DNA: TGTGCCAGCAGTGCGAGACTAGCGGGATGGTATGAGCAGTTCTTC.

This clonotype has at least ten counts. The rearrangement joins TRBV28 to TRBJ2-3; TRBD2 agrees at 8 bases. Losses at the gene ends were 5 bases for V and 3 bases for J; bases not matched to a gene: 1. The germline CDR1 and CDR2 sequences are MDHEN and SYDVKM. This CDR3 has 13 amino acids. The CDR3, as DNA: TGTGCCAGCAGTAGCGGGAGAACAGATACGCAGTATTTT. This gives the protein CASSSGRTDTQYF.

This clonotype was counted at least ten times. The V and J genes are TRBV10-3 and TRBJ1-4; 10 nucleotides agree with TRBD1. The CDR3 consists of 14 residues. J lost 7 bases, V lost 4 bases, and 3 bases had no gene match. Germline V CDR1 and CDR2: ENHRY, SYGVKD. CDR3 loop: CAISGGQGREKLFF. The CDR3 DNA sequence: TGTGCCATCAGTGGGGGACAGGGGCGTGAAAAACTGTTTTTT.

Ten or more counts support this clonotype. The chain employs TRBV11-1 and TRBJ2-1; 7 bases map to TRBD1. V lost 1 base and J lost 0; bases outside the gene matches: 12. CDR3 length: 19 amino acids. In germline, CDR1 is SGHAT, CDR2 FQDESV (reference sequence). The CDR3 loop is CASSLVGGAVGDSYNEQFF. The CDR3 nucleotides are TGTGCCAGCAGCTTAGTAGGGGGCGCGGTGGGGGACTCCTACAATGAGCAGTTCTTC.

This clonotype occurred many times. As DNA, the CDR3 is TGTGCCAGCAGCTTAGGCCGAGTTAGCACAGATACGCAGTATTTT. This encodes CASSLGRVSTDTQYF. The chain links TRBV11-2 to TRBJ2-3; D unclear. The CDR3 runs to 15 residues. The ends were cut back, 1 base at V and 0 bases at J, with 8 bases in the middle. Per the germline V gene, CDR1 is SGHAT and CDR2 is FQNNGV.

About this clonotype: A much larger clone lies a single base off, so this may be a read error. The CDR3 reads CATSSIKVLAGEDEQYF. The CDR3 coding sequence is TGTGCCACCAGCTCAATAAAGGTCCTAGCGGGAGAGGACGAGCAGTACTTC. The chain is built from TRBV11-2 and TRBJ2-7; TRBD2 matches 10 bases. The CDR3 covers 17 residues. CDR1 and CDR2 (germline): SGHAT, FQNNGV.

For this clonotype: A much larger clonotype is one base distant, so this may be a read error. The chain carries TRBV20-1 and TRBJ2-5; D not resolved. The germline gives CDR1 DFQATT, CDR2 SNEGSKA (reference sequence). The CDR3 consists of 14 residues. Here the CDR3 DNA reads TGCAGTGCTAGAGACCCACGACACTCCGGTACCCAGTGCTTC. This gives the protein CSARDPRHSGTQCF.

This clonotype has at least ten counts. The chain links TRBV9 to TRBJ1-1; the match to TRBD1 covers 7 bases. Germline V gene data show CDR1 as SGDLS and CDR2 as YYNGEE. Trimming removed 3 bases from V and 4 bases from J; junction bases left unmatched: 3. This CDR3 contains 13 residues. CDR3 DNA sequence: TGTGCCAGCAGCGCGTACAGGGGCACTGAAGCTTTCTTT. It is translated as CASSAYRGTEAFF.

This clonotype was picked up a small number of times. CDR3 residues: CSVAQGGTGELFF. CDR3 DNA sequence: TGCAGCGTTGCTCAGGGGGGAACCGGGGAGCTGTTTTTT. The V and J genes are TRBV29-1 and TRBJ2-2; perhaps TRBD1 as D (7 bases). Germline CDR1 and CDR2: SQVTM and ANQGSEA. V lost 4 bases to trimming and J lost 5 bases, with 11 bases between them. The CDR3 loop spans 13 amino acids.

This clonotype was seen at least ten times. This sequence joins TRBV10-3 and TRBJ1-6, with a possible D match to TRBD1 (5 bases). Germline V lookup: CDR1 ENHRY, CDR2 SYGVKD. The ends were cut back, 10 bases at V and 6 bases at J, with 16 bases in the middle. The CDR3 consists of 14 residues. The CDR3 nucleotides read TGTGCCACCTGGGGCGGGACTATTAATTCACCCCTCCACTTT. Translation: CATWGGTINSPLHF.

This clonotype was seen only a few times. The chain links TRBV20-1 to TRBJ2-6; 7 bases match TRBD2. The germline V gene has CDR1 DFQATT and CDR2 SNEGSKA (reference sequence). The CDR3 covers 16 residues. The V gene end was trimmed by 3 bases and the J gene end by 0 bases; junction bases not matched to a gene: 5. Here the CDR3 reads CSARASGTSGANVLTF. The CDR3, as DNA: TGCAGTGCTAGGGCTAGCGGAACCTCTGGGGCCAACGTCCTGACTTTC.

This clonotype was observed many times. The chain carries TRBV2 and TRBJ2-2, with D tentatively TRBD2 (6 bases). The CDR3 covers 14 residues. V was clipped by 4 bases and J by 5 bases, with 11 bases between them. Germline V gene data show CDR1 as SNHLY and CDR2 as FYNNEI. The CDR3 DNA reads TGTGCCAGCAGTGCAGGAGGGTTGACCGGGGAGCTGTTTTTT. Protein product: CASSAGGLTGELFF.

This clonotype was detected a few times. This chain uses TRBV5-1 with TRBJ1-1; D possibly corresponds to TRBD1 (6 bases). V was clipped by 4 bases and J by 4 bases, with 17 bases between them. The germline gives CDR1 SGHRS, CDR2 YFSETQ. This CDR3 has 15 residues. This CDR3 reads CASSPLEGGGTEAFF. CDR3 DNA sequence: TGCGCCAGCAGCCCCCTGGAAGGGGGTGGCACTGAAGCTTTCTTT. Variable domain in full (rest from reference TRBV5-1 and TRBJ1-1): KAGVTQTPRYLIKTRGQQVTLSCSPISGHRSVSWYQQTPGQGLQFLFEYFSETQRNKGNFPGRFSGRQFSNSRSEMNVSTLELGDSALYLCASSPLEGGGTEAFFGQGTRLTVV.

The rearrangement uses TRBV29-1 and TRBJ2-7, with 7 positions matching TRBD2. CDR1 and CDR2 from the germline V gene are SQVTM and ANQGSEA. After removal of 7 bases from V and 2 bases from J, the junction contained 5 bases not matched to a gene. CDR3 length: 12 residues. For the CDR3, the DNA is TGCAGCGGGGGAGGGGCTACCTACGAGCAGTACTTC. Translating it yields CSGGGATYEQYF.

This clonotype has a count of ten or more. The DNA for the CDR3 is TGTGCCAGCCAAGATGGGGGACAGGGTGGTGATGGCTACACCTTC. Translation gives CASQDGGQGGDGYTF. The gene calls are TRBV2 and TRBJ1-2, with 9 bases fitting TRBD1. The germline gives CDR1 SNHLY, CDR2 FYNNEI. V lost 8 bases, J lost 6 bases, and 13 bases stayed unmatched. This CDR3 region has 15 residues.

This clonotype was seen ten or more times. The V call is TRBV7-9, the J call TRBJ1-2; D possibly corresponds to TRBD1 (6 bases). CDR1 and CDR2 (germline): SEHNR, FQNEAQ (reference sequence). The V gene lost 2 bases and the J gene lost 4 bases, with 14 bases spanning the gap. The CDR3 is 15 amino acids. The CDR3 DNA is TGTGCCAGCAGCTTAAGTAGGACAGTGCTCTATGGCTACACCTTC. It yields the protein CASSLSRTVLYGYTF.

This clonotype was observed many times. J is TRBJ2-3 and V is TRBV7-8; maybe TRBD1 (6 bases). Germline CDR1 reads SGHVS; CDR2 reads FQNEAQ. The CDR3 runs 17 residues. Trimming took off 0 bases at V and 0 bases at J, with 13 bases between the two ends. The CDR3 DNA follows: TGTGCCAGCAGCTTAGCGGTCATTCAGGGGAGCACAGATACGCAGTATTTT. Translating it yields CASSLAVIQGSTDTQYF.

This clonotype was counted ten times or more. The gene calls are TRBV7-8 and TRBJ2-2; TRBD2 aligns across 7 bases. V gave up 4 bases and J gave up 6 bases; unmatched junction bases: 11. The length of the CDR3 is 16 residues. Germline V gives CDR1 SGHVS, CDR2 FQNEAQ. This chain's CDR3 is CASSSGLPREAGELFF. CDR3 coding DNA: TGTGCCAGCAGCTCGGGACTACCTCGGGAAGCCGGGGAGCTGTTTTTT. Using reference TRBV7-8 and TRBJ2-2 for the parts outside the CDR3, the full variable domain is GAGVSQSPRYKVAKRGQDVALRCDPISGHVSLFWYQQALGQGPEFLTYFQNEAQLDKSGLPSDRFFAERPEGSVSTLKIQRTQQEDSAVYLCASSSGLPREAGELFFGEGSRLTVL.

This clonotype was detected once. A single base separates this from a much larger clone, so it may be a read error. This rearrangement joins TRBV10-3 to TRBJ2-5; 7 positions agree with TRBD1. Germline lookup yields CDR1 ENHRY and CDR2 SYGVKD. There are 12 residues in the CDR3. Trimming at V came to 11 bases and at J to 2 bases, leaving 5 bases not matched to a gene. The CDR3 DNA reads as TGTGCCCCCAAGGGACAGCAAGAGACCCAGTACTTC. Translating it yields CAPKGQQETQYF.

This clonotype was picked up many times. The chain combines TRBV7-9 with TRBJ2-6; D is uncertain. V was clipped by 6 bases and J by 0 bases, with 9 bases between them. The germline V gene encodes CDR1 SEHNR and CDR2 FQNEAQ (reference sequence). This CDR3 has 15 residues. The CDR3 reads CASSPDGSGANVLTF. As DNA, the CDR3 is TGTGCCAGCAGTCCGGACGGCTCTGGGGCCAACGTCCTGACTTTC.

This clonotype has just a few counts. The chain couples TRBV19 to TRBJ2-7; weak D call: TRBD1 (5 bases). This CDR3 is built from 15 residues. CDR1 and CDR2 from the germline V gene are LNHDA and SQIVND (reference sequence). The V end was cut by 1 base, the J end by 0 bases, with 10 bases between. The CDR3 is CASSIGQPISYEQYF. For the CDR3, the DNA is TGTGCCAGTAGTATAGGACAGCCCATCTCCTACGAGCAGTACTTC.

This clonotype was picked up many times. An end of the junction does not agree with germline; a read error may underlie this. The rearrangement uses TRBV11-2 and TRBJ2-3, with D perhaps matching TRBD2 (5 bases). Germline lookup yields CDR1 SGHAT and CDR2 FQNNGV. This CDR3 region has 13 residues. The CDR3 bases are TGTGCCAGCGCCCCGACCAGGAAGCGGTCGGGGTACTTT. It translates to CASAPTRKRSGYF.

V is TRBV20-1 and J is TRBJ2-7; TRBD2 matches at 11 bases. CDR1 is DFQATT and CDR2 is SNEGSKA in the germline V gene (reference sequence). Trimming took 6 bases from V and 9 from J; bases not matched to a gene: 13. There are 14 residues in the CDR3. The CDR3 DNA sequence: TGCAGTGCCAAACCGGCACTAGCGGGAGAGGTGCAGTACTTC. Amino acid sequence: CSAKPALAGEVQYF.